This T cell receptor beta chain was recorded in a study of CD8 T cells in Susac syndrome. Study-level points and caveats: CD4+ T cell repertoires in Susac syndrome lacked clonal expansion.

Reverse transcription of about 0.5 to 1 ug RNA used random hexamers. Via MiXCR, TCRdb re-called the immunoSEQ multiplex PCR reads, giving one row per CDR3 protein. Counted here are some 180,000 distinct CDR3 sequences, about 91% occurring once; the ten biggest clones make up about 0.09%. On this clonotype itself: Its antigen is as yet unknown.

Germline lookup yields CDR1 SGHAT and CDR2 FQDESV (reference sequence). Trimming stripped 8 bases from V and 5 bases from J, with 12 bases between. This CDR3 has 12 amino acids. As judged by recently defined diagnostic criteria, patients with Susac syndrome had definite or probable disease. TEMRA cells were enriched by FACS, and CD4+ and CD8+ T cells were negatively isolated. The sequence derives from a human donor with Susac syndrome. Specimen: CD4+ T cells from PBMCs. This rearrangement joins TRBV11-1 to TRBJ1-1; D is unresolved. CDR3 in DNA: TGTGCCAGCGGACGGGAGGGAACTGAAGCTTTCTTT. Amino acids: CASGREGTEAFF.